These 24 T cell receptor beta chains came from one sample sequenced in a study of spatial heterogeneity in lung cancer. Each CDR3 protein gets one entry after TCRdb re-called the 5' RACE reads with MiXCR. The data show 9,000 to 10,000 distinct CDR3 sequences, 23% seen once. As to time point: blood at routine non-recurrence follow-up after resection. Material: PBMCs, obtained at follow-up. The receptor source for this set is a female donor with early-stage non-small cell lung cancer.

The chain is built from TRBV3-1 and TRBJ2-7, with TRBD2 matching over 8 bases. J gave up 2 bases and V 3 bases, and 3 bases lay outside the gene matches. The CDR3 has 14 residues. The germline CDR1 and CDR2 sequences are LGHDT and YNNKEL (reference sequence). The CDR3 DNA follows: TGTGCCAGCAGCCACGGGCGGGGGGCCTACGAGCAGTACTTC. Translating gives CASSHGRGAYEQYF.

As to this clonotype: Being one base from a much bigger clone, this may be a read error. The chain carries TRBV2 and TRBJ1-1; D is uncertain. Germline-derived CDR1 and CDR2 are SNHLY and FYNNEI. The CDR3 runs to 13 residues. CDR3 amino acids: CASMLGGNTKAFF. The CDR3 DNA reads TGTGCCAGCATGTTAGGAGGGAACACTAAAGCTTTCTTT. The full variable domain, completed using reference TRBV2 and TRBJ1-1, is EPEVTQTPSHQVTQMGQEVILRCVPISNHLYFYWYRQILGQKVEFLVSFYNNEISEKSEIFDDQFSVERPDGSNFTLKIRSTKLEDSAMYFCASMLGGNTKAFFGQGTRLTVV.

This clonotype is labeled medium-sized (0.01 to 0.1%). The chain recombines TRBV7-9 with TRBJ2-3, with 9 bases lining up with TRBD2. In germline, CDR1 is SEHNR, CDR2 FQNEAQ (reference sequence). The CDR3 consists of 15 residues. V dropped 5 bases and J dropped 7; count of bases not matched to a gene: 10. The CDR3 loop reads CASSPKPGTSNTQYF. In nucleotides, the CDR3 is TGTGCCAGCAGCCCGAAGCCAGGGACTAGCAATACGCAGTATTTT. Filled out from reference TRBV7-9 and TRBJ2-3, the complete variable domain reads DTGVSQNPRHKITKRGQNVTFRCDPISEHNRLYWYRQTLGQGPEFLTYFQNEAQLEKSRLLSDRFSAERPKGSFSTLEIQRTEQGDSAMYLCASSPKPGTSNTQYFGPGTRLTVL.

The chain carries TRBV11-2 and TRBJ1-1; D is possibly TRBD1 (6 bases). The CDR3 is 15 residues long. CDR1 is SGHAT, CDR2 FQNNGV, per germline. V was cut by 4 bases and J by 4 bases, with 16 bases left in between. CDR3 sequence: CASSSIHRVPTEAFF. Here the CDR3 DNA reads TGTGCCAGCAGCTCGATTCACAGGGTACCCACTGAAGCTTTCTTT.

The V call is TRBV3-1, the J call TRBJ1-1; D call uncertain. The CDR3 contains 15 residues. CDR1 and CDR2 (germline): LGHDT, YNNKEL (reference sequence). The V gene lost 1 base and the J gene lost 4 bases, with 13 bases spanning the gap. In DNA form, the CDR3 reads TGTGCCAGCAGCCAAGGGACGGCCATTGGCACTGAAGCTTTCTTT. Protein sequence: CASSQGTAIGTEAFF.

The J gene is TRBJ2-3, the V gene TRBV7-7; unclear D gene. V lost 2 bases, J lost 4 bases, and 10 bases lay in between. The germline CDR1 and CDR2 sequences are SSHAT and FNYEAQ (reference sequence). The CDR3 is 14 residues long. Here the CDR3 DNA reads TGTGCCAGCAGCTTAAGCCCGGGTTCAGATACGCAGTATTTT. Its protein product is CASSLSPGSDTQYF.

CDR3 nucleotide sequence: TGCGCCAGCAGCCAGGGGACTAGCGGGAGTATAAGTGGGGAGCTGTTTTTT. As protein: CASSQGTSGSISGELFF. The chain has TRBV5-1 and TRBJ2-2; TRBD2 matches at 14 bases. From germline, CDR1 is SGHRS and CDR2 YFSETQ. The V gene end was trimmed by 4 bases and the J gene end by 8 bases; junction bases not matched to a gene: 10. There are 17 residues in the CDR3. The full variable domain, in which reference TRBV5-1 and TRBJ2-2 provide the parts outside the CDR3, is KAGVTQTPRYLIKTRGQQVTLSCSPISGHRSVSWYQQTPGQGLQFLFEYFSETQRNKGNFPGRFSGRQFSNSRSEMNVSTLELGDSALYLCASSQGTSGSISGELFFGEGSRLTVL.

The V gene is TRBV29-1, the J gene TRBJ2-2; D unclear. V lost 7 bases and J lost 1, with 4 bases in between. The CDR3 spans 11 residues. The germline V gene has CDR1 SQVTM and CDR2 ANQGSEA. The CDR3 sequence: CSAKNTGELFF. The CDR3, as DNA: TGCAGCGCGAAGAACACCGGGGAGCTGTTTTTT.

The table lists this clonotype with a few counts. This chain connects TRBV7-9 to TRBJ1-4; D is unresolved. Germline V gene lookup returns CDR1 SEHNR and CDR2 FQNEAQ (reference sequence). The CDR3 has 15 amino acids. Trimming shortened V by 4 bases and J by 0 bases, and 9 bases separated the two germline ends. The CDR3 DNA follows: TGTGCCAGCAGCTCCGGCAGCACAACTAATGAAAAACTGTTTTTT. The encoded protein is CASSSGSTTNEKLFF.

The chain carries TRBV7-2 and TRBJ2-1, with 9 bases matching TRBD2. The CDR3 consists of 16 residues. Per the germline V gene, CDR1 is SGHTA and CDR2 is FQGNSA. Trimming took 5 bases from V and 2 from J; bases not matched to a gene: 7. The CDR3 DNA is TGTGCCAGCAGCGCCACCGGGACTAGCCCCTACAATGAGCAGTTCTTC. This gives the protein CASSATGTSPYNEQFF.

This clonotype was detected a few times. The chain employs TRBV6-2 or TRBV6-3 and TRBJ2-1; TRBD1 is a possible D gene (5 bases). Germline loops: CDR1 MNHEY, CDR2 SVGEGT. V dropped 8 bases and J dropped 9 bases, with 17 bases sitting between them. The CDR3 contains 13 residues. The CDR3 spells CASHQGPRSEQFF. In nucleotides, the CDR3 is TGTGCCAGCCATCAGGGCCCGAGGAGTGAGCAGTTCTTC.

By sample share, this clonotype is medium-sized. J is TRBJ2-5 and V is TRBV25-1, with D unresolved. Per germline, CDR1 MGHDK and CDR2 SYGVNS. V gave up 2 bases and J gave up 9 bases, with 10 bases separating them. The CDR3 contains 12 residues. As DNA, the CDR3 is TGTGCCAGCAGTGAAGCCCCCGAGGCCCAGTACTTC. It encodes CASSEAPEAQYF.

By share, this clonotype counts as medium-sized (0.01 to 0.1%). This sequence joins TRBV7-2 and TRBJ2-1; a possible D gene is TRBD2 (6 bases). The germline V gene encodes CDR1 SGHTA and CDR2 FQGNSA. Trimming cost V 2 bases and J 0 bases, with 23 bases left between them. This CDR3 is 20 amino acids long. The CDR3 sequence: CASSLKGGLLAGTSYNEQFF. The CDR3 DNA is TGTGCCAGCAGCTTAAAGGGAGGACTACTCGCGGGAACCTCCTACAATGAGCAGTTCTTC.

This clonotype turned up a few times. The chain combines TRBV20-1 with TRBJ2-2; 12 bases fit TRBD2. V dropped 3 bases and J dropped 2; count of bases not matched to a gene: 10. The CDR3 has 18 residues. In germline, CDR1 is DFQATT, CDR2 SNEGSKA (reference sequence). CDR3 bases: TGCAGTGCTAGCTCCACCCGACTAGCGGGAGTCAACACCGGGGAGCTGTTTTTT. It encodes CSASSTRLAGVNTGELFF.

Relative to its sample, this clonotype is medium-sized (0.01 to 0.1%). CDR3 residues: CASVGQGLNQPQHF. The DNA of the CDR3 is TGTGCCAGCGTAGGACAGGGGCTAAATCAGCCCCAGCATTTT. The gene calls are TRBV2 and TRBJ1-5; 9 nucleotides align to TRBD1. This CDR3 spans 14 amino acids. Germline CDR1 SNHLY, CDR2 FYNNEI. Trimming removed 8 bases from V and 4 bases from J; junction bases left unmatched: 6.

The chain has TRBV20-1 and TRBJ2-3, with TRBD1 identical over 7 bases. Trimming cost V 0 bases and J 1 base; bases outside gene matches: 4. Looked up from germline, CDR1 is DFQATT and CDR2 is SNEGSKA (reference sequence). The CDR3 contains 15 residues. The CDR3 coding sequence is TGCAGTGCTAGAGAGGGACAGAGACGCACAGATACGCAGTATTTT. Translating it yields CSAREGQRRTDTQYF.

The chain couples TRBV5-4 to TRBJ2-7, with TRBD2 matching 15 bases. With 4 bases clipped from V and 7 bases from J, the junction kept 9 bases outside the gene matches. Germline assignment: CDR1 SGHNT and CDR2 YYREEE (reference sequence). The CDR3 sequence is 16 residues long. The CDR3 DNA reads TGTGCCAGCAGCCACGGGACTAGCGGGAGGCCGCAGGAGCAGTACTTC. Translation: CASSHGTSGRPQEQYF.

This clonotype was found a few times. This chain connects TRBV27 to TRBJ1-4, with D unclear. Germline V lookup: CDR1 MNHEY, CDR2 SMNVEV (reference sequence). The germline V and J ends were trimmed by 6 bases and 5 bases, with 13 bases remaining between them. CDR3 length: 14 amino acids. CDR3: CASSPFRTNEKLFF. In DNA form, the CDR3 reads TGTGCCAGCAGCCCATTTCGGACGAATGAAAAACTGTTTTTT.

This clonotype was seen a handful of times. The J gene is TRBJ2-1, the V gene TRBV27; no clear D. The CDR3 totals 11 residues. V was trimmed by 6 bases and J by 3 bases, leaving 3 bases between them. Germline V gene lookup returns CDR1 MNHEY and CDR2 SMNVEV (reference sequence). The CDR3 DNA follows: TGTGCCAGCAGCCTCTACAATGAGCAGTTCTTC. Protein: CASSLYNEQFF.

The genes are TRBV11-2 and TRBJ2-7; D unclear. Trimming took off 3 bases at V and 5 bases at J, with 5 bases between the two ends. CDR1 and CDR2 (germline): SGHAT, FQNNGV. This CDR3 spans 11 amino acids. Here the CDR3 DNA reads TGTGCCAGCAGCTTTGGGAACGAGCAGTACTTC. This translates into CASSFGNEQYF.

V is TRBV7-3 and J is TRBJ1-6, with D possibly TRBD1 on 5 matching bases. V was clipped by 0 bases and J by 7 bases, with 7 bases between them. Germline V lookup: CDR1 SGHTA, CDR2 FQGTGA. This CDR3 is 14 amino acids long. The CDR3, as DNA: TGTGCCAGCAGCTTAACAGGGACGAATTCACCCCTCCACTTT. The encoded protein is CASSLTGTNSPLHF. The variable domain in full, completed from reference TRBV7-3 and TRBJ1-6, reads GAGVSQTPSNKVTEKGKYVELRCDPISGHTALYWYRQSLGQGPEFLIYFQGTGAADDSGLPNDRFFAVRPEGSVSTLKIQRTERGDSAVYLCASSLTGTNSPLHFGNGTRLTVT.

The rearrangement links TRBV10-3 to TRBJ2-7; the D is unclear. The CDR3 runs to 11 residues. CDR1 and CDR2 (germline): ENHRY, SYGVKD. Deletions cut 3 bases from V and 4 bases from J, with 4 bases between. This CDR3 is CAISDSYEQYF. The CDR3 bases are TGTGCCATCAGTGACTCTTACGAGCAGTACTTC.

The chain links TRBV29-1 to TRBJ2-3; TRBD1 matches at 10 bases. The CDR3 consists of 14 residues. Germline V gene sequence: CDR1 SQVTM, CDR2 ANQGSEA. Trimming at V came to 2 bases and at J to 3 bases, leaving 2 bases not matched to a gene. The CDR3 DNA is TGCAGCGTTGAATGGGGACAGGGGACAGATACGCAGTATTTT. It codes for CSVEWGQGTDTQYF.

This clonotype was observed a handful of times. The chain carries TRBV7-2 and TRBJ2-2; no clear D. CDR1 SGHTA and CDR2 FQGNSA come from the germline V gene. The CDR3 runs 17 residues. V lost 1 base and J lost 3, with 15 bases in between. CDR3 nucleotide sequence: TGTGCCAGCAGCTTAGGTGGTGGTAGCCATTACACCGGGGAGCTGTTTTTT. Its protein is CASSLGGGSHYTGELFF.